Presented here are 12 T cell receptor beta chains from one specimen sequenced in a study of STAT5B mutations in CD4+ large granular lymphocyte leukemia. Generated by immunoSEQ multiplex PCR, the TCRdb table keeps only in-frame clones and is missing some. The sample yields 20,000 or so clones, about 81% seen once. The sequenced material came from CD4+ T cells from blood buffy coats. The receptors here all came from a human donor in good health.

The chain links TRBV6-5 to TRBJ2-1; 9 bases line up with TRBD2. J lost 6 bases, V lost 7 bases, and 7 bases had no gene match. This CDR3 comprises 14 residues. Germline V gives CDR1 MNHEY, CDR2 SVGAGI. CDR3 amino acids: CASNLAGGPNEQFF. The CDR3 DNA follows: TGTGCCAGCAACCTCGCGGGAGGGCCCAATGAGCAGTTCTTC.

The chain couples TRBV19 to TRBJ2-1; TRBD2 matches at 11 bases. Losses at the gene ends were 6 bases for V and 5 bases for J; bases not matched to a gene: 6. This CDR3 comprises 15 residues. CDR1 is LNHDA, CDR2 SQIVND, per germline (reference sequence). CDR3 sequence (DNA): TGTGCCAGTAGACTAGCGGGAGTTATCCACAATGAGCAGTTCTTC. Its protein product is CASRLAGVIHNEQFF.

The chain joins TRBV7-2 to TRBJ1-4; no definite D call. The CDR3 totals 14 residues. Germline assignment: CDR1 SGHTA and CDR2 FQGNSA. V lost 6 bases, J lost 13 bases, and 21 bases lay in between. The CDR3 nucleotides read TGTGCCAGCAGGCGACCAAGAGCGGGGTCGGGACTGTTTTTT. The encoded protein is CASRRPRAGSGLFF.

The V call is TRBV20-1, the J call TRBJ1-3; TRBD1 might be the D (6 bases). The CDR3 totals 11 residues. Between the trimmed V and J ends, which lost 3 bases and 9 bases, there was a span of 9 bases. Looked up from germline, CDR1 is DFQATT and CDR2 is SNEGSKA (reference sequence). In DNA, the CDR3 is TGCAGTGCTAGCTCACAGGGCACCATATATTTT. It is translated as CSASSQGTIYF.

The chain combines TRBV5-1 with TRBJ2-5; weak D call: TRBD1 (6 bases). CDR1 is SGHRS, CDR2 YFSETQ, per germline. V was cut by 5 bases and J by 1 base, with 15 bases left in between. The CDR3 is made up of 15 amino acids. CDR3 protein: CASRHSRDTQETQYF. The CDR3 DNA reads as TGCGCCAGCAGACATAGCCGGGACACCCAAGAGACCCAGTACTTC.

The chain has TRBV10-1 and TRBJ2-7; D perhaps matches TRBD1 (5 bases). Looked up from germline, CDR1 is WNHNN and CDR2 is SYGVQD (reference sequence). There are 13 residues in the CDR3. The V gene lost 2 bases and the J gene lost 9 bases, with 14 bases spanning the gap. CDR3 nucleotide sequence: TGCGCCAGCAGTGAGGGCCCGGTGGGGCGGCAGTACTTC. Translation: CASSEGPVGRQYF.

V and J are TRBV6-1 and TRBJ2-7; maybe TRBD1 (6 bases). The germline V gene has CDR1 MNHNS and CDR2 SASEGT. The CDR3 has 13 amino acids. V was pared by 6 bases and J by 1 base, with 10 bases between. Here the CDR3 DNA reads TGTGCCAGCAGAAAGGACAGTTCCTACGAGCAGTACTTC. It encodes CASRKDSSYEQYF.

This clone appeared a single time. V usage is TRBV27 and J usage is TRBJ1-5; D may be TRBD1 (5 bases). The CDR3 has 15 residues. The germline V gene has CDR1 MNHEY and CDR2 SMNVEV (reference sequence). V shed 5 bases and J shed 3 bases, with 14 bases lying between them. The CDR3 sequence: CASSTGTGYNQPQHF. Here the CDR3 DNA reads TGTGCCAGCAGTACCGGGACTGGCTACAATCAGCCCCAGCATTTT.

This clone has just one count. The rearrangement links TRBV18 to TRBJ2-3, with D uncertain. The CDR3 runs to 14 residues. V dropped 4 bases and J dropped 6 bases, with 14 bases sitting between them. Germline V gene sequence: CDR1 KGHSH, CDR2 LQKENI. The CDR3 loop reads CASSQLSPRDTQYF. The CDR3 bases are TGTGCCAGCTCACAACTTTCCCCCAGGGATACGCAGTATTTT. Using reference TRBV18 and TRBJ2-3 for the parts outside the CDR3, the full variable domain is NAGVMQNPRHLVRRRGQEARLRCSPMKGHSHVYWYRQLPEEGLKFMVYLQKENIIDESGMPKERFSAEFPKEGPSILRIQQVVRGDSAAYFCASSQLSPRDTQYFGPGTRLTVL.

The CDR3 here is CASSTRLAGISETQYF. The CDR3, as DNA: TGTGCCAGTAGTACCCGACTAGCGGGAATCTCAGAGACCCAGTACTTC. This chain joins TRBV19 and TRBJ2-5, with TRBD2 matching over 11 bases. The V gene's germline CDR1 is LNHDA and CDR2 SQIVND (reference sequence). The J segment lost 4 bases and the V segment lost 4 bases, leaving 8 bases of the junction unmatched. The CDR3 contains 16 residues.

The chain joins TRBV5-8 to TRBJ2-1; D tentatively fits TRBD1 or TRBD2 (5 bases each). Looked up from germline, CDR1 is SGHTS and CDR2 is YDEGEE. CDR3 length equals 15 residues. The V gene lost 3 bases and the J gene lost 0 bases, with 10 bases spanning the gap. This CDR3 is CASSSGSSSYNEQFF. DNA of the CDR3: TGTGCCAGCAGCTCAGGGAGTAGCTCCTACAATGAGCAGTTCTTC.

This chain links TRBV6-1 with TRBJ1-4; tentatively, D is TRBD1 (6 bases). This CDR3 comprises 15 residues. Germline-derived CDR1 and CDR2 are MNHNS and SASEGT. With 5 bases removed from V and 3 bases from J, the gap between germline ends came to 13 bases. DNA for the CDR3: TGTGCCAGCAGTCTTTACAGGGCAGCTAATGAAAAACTGTTTTTT. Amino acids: CASSLYRAANEKLFF.